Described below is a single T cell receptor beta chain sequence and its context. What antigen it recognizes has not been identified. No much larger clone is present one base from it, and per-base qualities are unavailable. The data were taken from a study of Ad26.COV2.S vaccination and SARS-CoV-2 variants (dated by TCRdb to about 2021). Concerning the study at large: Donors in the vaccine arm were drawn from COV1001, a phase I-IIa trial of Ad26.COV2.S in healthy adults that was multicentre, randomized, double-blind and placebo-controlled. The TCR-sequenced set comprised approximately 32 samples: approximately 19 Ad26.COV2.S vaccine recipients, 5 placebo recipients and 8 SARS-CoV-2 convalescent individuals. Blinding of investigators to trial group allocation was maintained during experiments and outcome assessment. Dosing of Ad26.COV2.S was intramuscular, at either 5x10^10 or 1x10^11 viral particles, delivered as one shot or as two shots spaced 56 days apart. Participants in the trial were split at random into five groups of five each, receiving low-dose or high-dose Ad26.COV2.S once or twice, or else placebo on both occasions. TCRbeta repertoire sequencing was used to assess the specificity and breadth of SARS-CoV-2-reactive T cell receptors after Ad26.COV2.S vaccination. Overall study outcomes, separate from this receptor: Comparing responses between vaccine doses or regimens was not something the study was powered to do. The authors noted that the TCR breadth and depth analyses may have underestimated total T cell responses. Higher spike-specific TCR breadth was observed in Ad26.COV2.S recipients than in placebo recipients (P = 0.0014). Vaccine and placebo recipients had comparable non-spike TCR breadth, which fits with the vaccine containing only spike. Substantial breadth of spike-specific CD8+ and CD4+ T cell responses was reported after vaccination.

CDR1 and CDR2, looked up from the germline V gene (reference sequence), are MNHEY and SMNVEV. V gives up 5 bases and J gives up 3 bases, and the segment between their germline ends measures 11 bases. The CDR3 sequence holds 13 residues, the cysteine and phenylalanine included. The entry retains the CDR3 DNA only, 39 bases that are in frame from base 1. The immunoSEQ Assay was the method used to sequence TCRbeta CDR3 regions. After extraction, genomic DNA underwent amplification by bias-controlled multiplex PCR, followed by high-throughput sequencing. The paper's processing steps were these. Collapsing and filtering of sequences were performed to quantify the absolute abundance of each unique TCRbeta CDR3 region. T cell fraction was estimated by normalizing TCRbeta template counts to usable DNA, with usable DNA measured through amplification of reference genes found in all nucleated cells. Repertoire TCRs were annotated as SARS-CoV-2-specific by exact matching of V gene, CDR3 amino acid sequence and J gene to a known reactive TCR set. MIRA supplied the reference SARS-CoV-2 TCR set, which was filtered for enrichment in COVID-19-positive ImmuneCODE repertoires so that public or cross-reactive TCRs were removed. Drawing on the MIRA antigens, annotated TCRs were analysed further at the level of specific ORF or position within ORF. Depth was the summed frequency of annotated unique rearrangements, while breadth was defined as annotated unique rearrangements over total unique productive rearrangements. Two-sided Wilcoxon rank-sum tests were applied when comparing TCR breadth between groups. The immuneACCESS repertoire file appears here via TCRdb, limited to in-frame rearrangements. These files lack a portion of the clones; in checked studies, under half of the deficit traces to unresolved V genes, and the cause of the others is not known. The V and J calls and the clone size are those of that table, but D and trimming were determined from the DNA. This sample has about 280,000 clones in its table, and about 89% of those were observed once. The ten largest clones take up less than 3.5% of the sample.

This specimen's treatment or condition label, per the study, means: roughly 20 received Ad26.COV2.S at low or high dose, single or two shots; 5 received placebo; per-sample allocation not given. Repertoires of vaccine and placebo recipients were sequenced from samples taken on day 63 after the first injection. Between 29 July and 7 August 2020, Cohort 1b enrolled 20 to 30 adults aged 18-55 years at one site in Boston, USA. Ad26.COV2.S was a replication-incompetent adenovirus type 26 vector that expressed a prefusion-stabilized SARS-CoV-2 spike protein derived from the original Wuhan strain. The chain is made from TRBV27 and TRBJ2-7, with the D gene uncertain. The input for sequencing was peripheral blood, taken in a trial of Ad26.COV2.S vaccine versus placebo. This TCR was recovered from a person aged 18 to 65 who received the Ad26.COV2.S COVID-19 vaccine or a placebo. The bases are TGTGCCAGCAGTAACAGCGCAGACTACGAGCAGTACTTC. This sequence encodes CASSNSADYEQYF.